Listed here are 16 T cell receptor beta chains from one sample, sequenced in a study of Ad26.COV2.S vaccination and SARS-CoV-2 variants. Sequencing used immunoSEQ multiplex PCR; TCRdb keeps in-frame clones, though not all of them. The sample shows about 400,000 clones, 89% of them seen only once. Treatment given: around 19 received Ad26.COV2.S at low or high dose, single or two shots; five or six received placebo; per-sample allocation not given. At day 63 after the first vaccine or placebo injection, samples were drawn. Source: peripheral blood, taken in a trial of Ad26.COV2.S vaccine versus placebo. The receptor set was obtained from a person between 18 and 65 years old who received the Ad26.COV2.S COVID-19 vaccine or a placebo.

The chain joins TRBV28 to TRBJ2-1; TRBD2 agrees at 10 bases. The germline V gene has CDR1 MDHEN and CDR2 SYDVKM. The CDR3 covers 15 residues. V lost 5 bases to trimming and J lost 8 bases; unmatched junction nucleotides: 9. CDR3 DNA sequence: TGTGCCAGCAGTCTTTGGAGCGGGAGGGTTGATGAGCAGTTCTTC. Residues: CASSLWSGRVDEQFF.

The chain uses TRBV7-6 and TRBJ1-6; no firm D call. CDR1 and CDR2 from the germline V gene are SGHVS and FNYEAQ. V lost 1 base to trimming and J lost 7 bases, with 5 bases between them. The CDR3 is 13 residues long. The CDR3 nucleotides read TGTGCCAGCAGCTTAGGCAGAAATTCACCCCTCCACTTT. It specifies CASSLGRNSPLHF.

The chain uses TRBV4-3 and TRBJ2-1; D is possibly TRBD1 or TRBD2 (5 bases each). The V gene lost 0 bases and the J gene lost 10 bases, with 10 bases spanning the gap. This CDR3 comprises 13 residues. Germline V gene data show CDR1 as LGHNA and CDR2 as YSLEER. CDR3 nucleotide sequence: TGCGCCAGCAGCCAAGACGGGACGGTCGAGCAGTTCTTC. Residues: CASSQDGTVEQFF.

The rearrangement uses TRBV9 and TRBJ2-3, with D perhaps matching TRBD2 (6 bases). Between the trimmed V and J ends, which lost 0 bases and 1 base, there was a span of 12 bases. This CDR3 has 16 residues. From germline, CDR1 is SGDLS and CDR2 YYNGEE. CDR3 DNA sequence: TGTGCCAGCAGCGTAGAGCAGCGGGTGGGCACAGATACGCAGTATTTT. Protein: CASSVEQRVGTDTQYF.

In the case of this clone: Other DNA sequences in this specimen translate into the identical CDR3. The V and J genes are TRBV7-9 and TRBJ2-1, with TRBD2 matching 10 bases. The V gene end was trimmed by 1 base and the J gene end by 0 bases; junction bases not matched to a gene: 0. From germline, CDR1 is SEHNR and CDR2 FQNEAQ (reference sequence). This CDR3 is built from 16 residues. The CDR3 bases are TGTGCCAGCAGCTTAGGACTAGCGGGCTCCTACAATGAGCAGTTCTTC. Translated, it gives CASSLGLAGSYNEQFF.

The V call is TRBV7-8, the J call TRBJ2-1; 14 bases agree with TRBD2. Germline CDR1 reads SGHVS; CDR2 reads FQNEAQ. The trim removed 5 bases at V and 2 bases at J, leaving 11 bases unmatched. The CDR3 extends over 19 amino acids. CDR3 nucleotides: TGTGCCAGCAGCCCCCCGGGACTAGCGGGAGCGAGGACCTACAATGAGCAGTTCTTC. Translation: CASSPPGLAGARTYNEQFF.

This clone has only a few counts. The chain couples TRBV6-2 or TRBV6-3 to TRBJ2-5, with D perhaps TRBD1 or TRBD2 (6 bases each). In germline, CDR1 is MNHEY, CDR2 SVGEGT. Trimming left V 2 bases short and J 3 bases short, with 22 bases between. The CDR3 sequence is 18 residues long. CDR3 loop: CASSYLWHGGQGKETQYF. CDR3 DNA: TGTGCCAGCAGTTACCTTTGGCATGGGGGGCAGGGGAAAGAGACCCAGTACTTC.

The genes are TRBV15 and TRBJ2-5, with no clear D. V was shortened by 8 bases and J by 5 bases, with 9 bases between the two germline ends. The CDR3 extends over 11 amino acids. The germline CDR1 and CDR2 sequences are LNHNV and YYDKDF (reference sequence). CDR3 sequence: CATEIHETQYF. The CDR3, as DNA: TGTGCCACCGAGATCCATGAGACCCAGTACTTC.

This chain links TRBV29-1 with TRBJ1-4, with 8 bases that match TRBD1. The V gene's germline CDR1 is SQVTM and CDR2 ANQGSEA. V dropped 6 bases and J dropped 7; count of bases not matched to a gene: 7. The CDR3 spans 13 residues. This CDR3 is CSVAQGASEKLFF. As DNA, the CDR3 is TGCAGCGTAGCGCAGGGGGCGAGTGAAAAACTGTTTTTT. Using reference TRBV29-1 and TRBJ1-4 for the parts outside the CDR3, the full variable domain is SAVISQKPSRDICQRGTSLTIQCQVDSQVTMMFWYRQQPGQSLTLIATANQGSEATYESGFVIDKFPISRPNLTFSTLTVSNMSPEDSSIYLCSVAQGASEKLFFGSGTQLSVL.

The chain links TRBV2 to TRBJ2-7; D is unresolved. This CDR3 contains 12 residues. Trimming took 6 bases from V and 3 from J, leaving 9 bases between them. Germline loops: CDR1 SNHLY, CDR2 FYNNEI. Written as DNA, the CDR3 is TGTGCCAGCAGCAACGAGTACTACGAGCAGTACTTC. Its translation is CASSNEYYEQYF.

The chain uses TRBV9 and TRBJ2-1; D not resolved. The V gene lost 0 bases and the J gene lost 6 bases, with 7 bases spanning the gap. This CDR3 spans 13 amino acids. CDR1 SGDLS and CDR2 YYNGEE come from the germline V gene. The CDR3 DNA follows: TGTGCCAGCAGCGTAGCGAACAGCAATGAGCAGTTCTTC. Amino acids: CASSVANSNEQFF. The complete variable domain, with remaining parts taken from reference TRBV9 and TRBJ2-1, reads DSGVTQTPKHLITATGQRVTLRCSPRSGDLSVYWYQQSLDQGLQFLIQYYNGEERAKGNILERFSAQQFPDLHSELNLSSLELGDSALYFCASSVANSNEQFFGPGTRLTVL.

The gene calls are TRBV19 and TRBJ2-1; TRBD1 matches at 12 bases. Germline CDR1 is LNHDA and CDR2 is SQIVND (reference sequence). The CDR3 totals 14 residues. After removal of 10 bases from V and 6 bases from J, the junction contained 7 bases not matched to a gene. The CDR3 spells CATRGQGARNEQFF. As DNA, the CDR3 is TGTGCCACCCGGGGACAGGGGGCGCGCAATGAGCAGTTCTTC.

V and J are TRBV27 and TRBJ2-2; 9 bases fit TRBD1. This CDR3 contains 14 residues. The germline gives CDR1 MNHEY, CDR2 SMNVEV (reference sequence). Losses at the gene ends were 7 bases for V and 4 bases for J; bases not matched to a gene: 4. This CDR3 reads CASKDRGLTGELFF. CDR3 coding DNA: TGTGCCAGCAAGGACAGGGGACTCACCGGGGAGCTGTTTTTT.

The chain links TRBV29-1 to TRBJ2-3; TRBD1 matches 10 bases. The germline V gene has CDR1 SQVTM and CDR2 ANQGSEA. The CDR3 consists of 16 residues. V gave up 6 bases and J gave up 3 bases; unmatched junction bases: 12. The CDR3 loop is CSVRPPGQGPTDTQYF. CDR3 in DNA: TGCAGCGTCCGTCCCCCGGGACAGGGGCCTACAGATACGCAGTATTTT.

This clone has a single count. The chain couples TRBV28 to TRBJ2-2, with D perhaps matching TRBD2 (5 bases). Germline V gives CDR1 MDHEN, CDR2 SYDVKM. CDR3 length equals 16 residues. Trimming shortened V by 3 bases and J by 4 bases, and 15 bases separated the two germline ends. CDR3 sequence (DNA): TGTGCCAGCAGTTTTGTGCTCGGGAAAGTCACCGGGGAGCTGTTTTTT. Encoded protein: CASSFVLGKVTGELFF.

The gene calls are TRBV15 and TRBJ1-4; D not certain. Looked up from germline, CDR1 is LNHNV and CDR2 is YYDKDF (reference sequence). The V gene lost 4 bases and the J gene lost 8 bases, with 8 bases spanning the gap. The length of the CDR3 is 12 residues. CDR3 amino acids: CATSIGQEKLFF. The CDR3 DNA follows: TGTGCCACCAGCATTGGGCAGGAAAAACTGTTTTTT.